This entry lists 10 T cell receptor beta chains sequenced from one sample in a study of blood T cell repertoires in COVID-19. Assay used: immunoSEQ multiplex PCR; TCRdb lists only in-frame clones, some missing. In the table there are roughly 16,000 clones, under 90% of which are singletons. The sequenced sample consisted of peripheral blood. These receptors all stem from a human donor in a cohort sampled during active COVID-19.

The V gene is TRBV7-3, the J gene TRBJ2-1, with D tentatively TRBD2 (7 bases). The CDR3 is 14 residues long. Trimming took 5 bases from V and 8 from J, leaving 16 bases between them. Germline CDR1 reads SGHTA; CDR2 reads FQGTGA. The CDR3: CASSLGLGGDEQFF. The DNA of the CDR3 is TGTGCCAGCAGCCTCGGACTAGGGGGGGATGAGCAGTTCTTC.

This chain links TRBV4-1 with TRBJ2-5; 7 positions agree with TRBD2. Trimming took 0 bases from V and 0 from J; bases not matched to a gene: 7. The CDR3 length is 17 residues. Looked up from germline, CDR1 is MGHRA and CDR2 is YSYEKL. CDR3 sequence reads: CASSQDDSGLYQETQYF. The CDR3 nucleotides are TGCGCCAGCAGCCAAGACGATAGCGGGTTGTACCAAGAGACCCAGTACTTC.

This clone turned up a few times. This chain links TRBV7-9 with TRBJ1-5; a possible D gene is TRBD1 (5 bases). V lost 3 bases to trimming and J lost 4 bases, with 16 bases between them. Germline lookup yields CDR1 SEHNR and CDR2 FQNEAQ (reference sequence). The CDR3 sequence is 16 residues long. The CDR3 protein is CASSFVGTGANQPQHF. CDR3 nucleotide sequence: TGTGCCAGCAGCTTCGTCGGGACTGGAGCAAATCAGCCCCAGCATTTT.

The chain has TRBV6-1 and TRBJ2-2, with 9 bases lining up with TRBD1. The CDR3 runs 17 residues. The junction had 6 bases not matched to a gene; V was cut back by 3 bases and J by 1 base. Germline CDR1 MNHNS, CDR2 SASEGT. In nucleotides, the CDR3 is TGTGCCAGCAGTGATCCCAAGACAGGGGGGAACACCGGGGAGCTGTTTTTT. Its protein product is CASSDPKTGGNTGELFF.

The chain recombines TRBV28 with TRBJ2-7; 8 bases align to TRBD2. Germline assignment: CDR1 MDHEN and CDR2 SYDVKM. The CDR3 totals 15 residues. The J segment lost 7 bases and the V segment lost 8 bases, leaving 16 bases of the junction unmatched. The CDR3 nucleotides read TGTGCCAGCGGGCCCCTGAGCGGGAGAACGGGTGAGCAGTACTTC. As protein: CASGPLSGRTGEQYF. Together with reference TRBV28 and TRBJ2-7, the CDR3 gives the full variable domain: DVKVTQSSRYLVKRTGEKVFLECVQDMDHENMFWYRQDPGLGLRLIYFSYDVKMKEKGDIPEGYSVSREKKERFSLILESASTNQTSMYLCASGPLSGRTGEQYFGPGTRLTVT.

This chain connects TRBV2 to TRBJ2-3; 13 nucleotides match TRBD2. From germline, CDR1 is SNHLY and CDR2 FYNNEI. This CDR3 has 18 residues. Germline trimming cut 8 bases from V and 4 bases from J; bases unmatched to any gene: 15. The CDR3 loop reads CASGRGKGLAGSADTQYF. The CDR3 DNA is TGTGCCAGCGGGAGGGGAAAGGGACTAGCGGGGTCGGCAGATACGCAGTATTTT.

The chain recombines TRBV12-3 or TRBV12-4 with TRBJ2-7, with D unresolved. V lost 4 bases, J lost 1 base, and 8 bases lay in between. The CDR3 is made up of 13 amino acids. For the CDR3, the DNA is TGTGCCAGCAGTTCCCGCACATCCTACGAGCAGTACTTC. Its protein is CASSSRTSYEQYF.

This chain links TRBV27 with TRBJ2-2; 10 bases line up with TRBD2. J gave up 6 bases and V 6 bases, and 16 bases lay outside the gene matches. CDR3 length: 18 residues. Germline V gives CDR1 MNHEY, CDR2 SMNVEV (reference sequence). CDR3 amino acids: CASRRAGLAGAGSGELFF. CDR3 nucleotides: TGTGCCAGCAGACGTGCCGGGCTAGCGGGAGCGGGATCCGGGGAGCTGTTTTTT.

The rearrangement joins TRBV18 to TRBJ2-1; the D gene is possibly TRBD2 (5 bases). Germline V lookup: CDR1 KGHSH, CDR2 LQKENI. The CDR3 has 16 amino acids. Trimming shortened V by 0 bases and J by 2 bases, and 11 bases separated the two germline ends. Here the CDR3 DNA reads TGTGCCAGCTCACCACCTAGCGCGAGGGCCTACAATGAGCAGTTCTTC. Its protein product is CASSPPSARAYNEQFF. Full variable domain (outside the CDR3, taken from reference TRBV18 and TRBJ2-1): NAGVMQNPRHLVRRRGQEARLRCSPMKGHSHVYWYRQLPEEGLKFMVYLQKENIIDESGMPKERFSAEFPKEGPSILRIQQVVRGDSAAYFCASSPPSARAYNEQFFGPGTRLTVL.

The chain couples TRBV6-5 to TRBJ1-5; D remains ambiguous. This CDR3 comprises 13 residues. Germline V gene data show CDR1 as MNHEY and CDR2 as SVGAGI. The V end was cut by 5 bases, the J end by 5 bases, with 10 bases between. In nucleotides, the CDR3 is TGTGCCAGCAGTCGCTCAGAACATCAGCCCCAGCATTTT. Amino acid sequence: CASSRSEHQPQHF.